This T cell receptor (beta chain) was obtained from a study of T cell responses to AZD1222 COVID-19 vaccine. On this clone itself: Its target is unknown.

The CDR3 totals 15 residues. Trimming left V 3 bases short and J 0 bases short, with 11 bases between. The V gene's germline CDR1 is GTSNPN and CDR2 SVGIG (reference sequence). General study points: Rises in breadth and depth of Spike-specific TCRs came after two AZD1222 doses.

Method: immunoSEQ multiplex PCR; TCRdb's copy keeps in-frame clones and lacks some. The table records around 180,000 clones, 87% of them present only once. This chain links TRBV30 with TRBJ1-4; the D is unclear. This specimen consisted of peripheral blood, obtained on day 0 of AZD1222 vaccination. This receptor was identified in an adult in good health. The CDR3 region has the DNA TGTGCCTGGAGGAGCGGGATTGCAACTAATGAAAAACTGTTTTTT. This translates into CAWRSGIATNEKLFF.